This T cell receptor (beta chain) was recovered during a study of CD8 T cells in Susac syndrome. With random hexamers, reverse transcription was performed on roughly 0.5 to 1 ug of RNA. Using its own MiXCR run on the immunoSEQ multiplex PCR reads, TCRdb lists one record per CDR3 protein. The sample has 170,000 or so distinct CDR3 sequences, about 95% seen once. This TCR was recovered from a human donor with Susac syndrome. Sequenced: CD4+ T cells from PBMCs.

Written as DNA, the CDR3 is TGCAGCGTCACCCGGGGGGGCCAGGTGGAGCAGTACTTC. Amino acids: CSVTRGGQVEQYF. This sequence joins TRBV29-1 and TRBJ2-7, with 8 bases matching TRBD2. CDR1 is SQVTM, CDR2 ANQGSEA, per germline. The V segment lost 6 bases and the J segment 7 bases; nucleotides outside the gene matches: 11. The CDR3 length is 13 residues.